Reported below is one T cell receptor beta chain. Its specificity is not known. The source of the sample is a study of T-cell memory formation after mild COVID-19. Study context: Largely donor-specific sequence clusters came from two donors. The study, taken as a whole, reports: Within pre-infection memory, some responding clones were found, suggesting cross-reactive memory joined.

TCRdb called the 5' RACE reads again in MiXCR, with one record for every CDR3 protein. The repertoire holds 200,000 to 250,000 distinct CDR3 sequences, with around 30% as singletons. The CDR3 loop spans 15 amino acids. In germline, CDR1 is GTSNPN, CDR2 SVGIG (reference sequence). The V gene lost 0 bases and the J gene lost 5 bases, with 16 bases spanning the gap. The chain has TRBV30 and TRBJ2-5, with D perhaps given as TRBD1 or TRBD2 (7 bases each). The clonotype comes from an adult woman who had mild COVID-19 (a few samples of this study predate the infection). Cell type and time point are not known. The material sequenced was PBMCs or a T cell subset sorted from them (not recorded which). CDR3 sequence reads: CAWSVAAGGAETQYF. In DNA form, the CDR3 reads TGTGCCTGGAGTGTAGCAGCAGGGGGGGCGGAGACCCAGTACTTC.